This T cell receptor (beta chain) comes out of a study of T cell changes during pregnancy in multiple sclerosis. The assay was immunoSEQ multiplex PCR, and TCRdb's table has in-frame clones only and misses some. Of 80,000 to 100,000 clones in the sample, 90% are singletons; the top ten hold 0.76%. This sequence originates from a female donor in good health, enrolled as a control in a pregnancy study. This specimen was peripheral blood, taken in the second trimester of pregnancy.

CDR3 residues: CASSFPLAGVQYF. CDR3 DNA sequence: TGTGCCAGCAGTTTCCCCTTAGCGGGAGTGCAGTACTTC. The genes are TRBV27 and TRBJ2-7; 9 bases line up with TRBD2. With V trimmed by 3 bases and J by 9 bases, 6 bases remained unmatched. Germline CDR1 reads MNHEY; CDR2 reads SMNVEV (reference sequence). This CDR3 spans 13 amino acids.